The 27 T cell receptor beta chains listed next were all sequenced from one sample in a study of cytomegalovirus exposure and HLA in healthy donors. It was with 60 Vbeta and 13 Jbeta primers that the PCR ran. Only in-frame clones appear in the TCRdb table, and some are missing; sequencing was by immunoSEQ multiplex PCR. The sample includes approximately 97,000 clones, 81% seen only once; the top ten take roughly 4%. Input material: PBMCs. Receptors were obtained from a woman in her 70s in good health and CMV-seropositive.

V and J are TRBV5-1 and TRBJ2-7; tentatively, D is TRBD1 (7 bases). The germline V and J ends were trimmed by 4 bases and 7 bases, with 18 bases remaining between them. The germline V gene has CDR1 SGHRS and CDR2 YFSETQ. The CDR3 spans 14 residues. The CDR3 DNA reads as TGCGCCAGCAGCCCGGTTGGAGGGGGCTGGGAGCAGTACTTC. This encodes CASSPVGGGWEQYF.

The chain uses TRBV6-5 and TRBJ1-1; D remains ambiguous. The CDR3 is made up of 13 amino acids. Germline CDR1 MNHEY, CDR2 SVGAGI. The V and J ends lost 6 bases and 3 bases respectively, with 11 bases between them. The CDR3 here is CASRPQVDTEAFF. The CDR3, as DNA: TGTGCCAGCAGACCACAAGTGGACACTGAAGCTTTCTTT.

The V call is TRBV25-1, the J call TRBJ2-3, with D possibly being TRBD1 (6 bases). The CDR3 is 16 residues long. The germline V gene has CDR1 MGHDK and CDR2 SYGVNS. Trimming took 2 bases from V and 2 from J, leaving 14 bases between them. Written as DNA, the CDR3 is TGTGCCAGCAGTGAAGGAGGCAGGGGATACACAGATACGCAGTATTTT. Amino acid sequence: CASSEGGRGYTDTQYF.

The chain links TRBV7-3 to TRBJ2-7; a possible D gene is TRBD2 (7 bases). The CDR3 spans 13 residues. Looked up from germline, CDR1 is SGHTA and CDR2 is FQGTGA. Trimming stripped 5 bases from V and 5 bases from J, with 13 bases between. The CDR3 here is CASSRWGGHEQYF. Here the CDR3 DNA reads TGTGCCAGCAGCCGATGGGGGGGGCACGAGCAGTACTTC.

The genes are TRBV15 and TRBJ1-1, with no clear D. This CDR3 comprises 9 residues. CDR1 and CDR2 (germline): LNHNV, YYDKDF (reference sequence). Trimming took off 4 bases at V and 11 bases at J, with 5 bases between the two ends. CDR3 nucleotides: TGTGCCACCAGCATCCCGGCTTTCTTT. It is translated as CATSIPAFF.

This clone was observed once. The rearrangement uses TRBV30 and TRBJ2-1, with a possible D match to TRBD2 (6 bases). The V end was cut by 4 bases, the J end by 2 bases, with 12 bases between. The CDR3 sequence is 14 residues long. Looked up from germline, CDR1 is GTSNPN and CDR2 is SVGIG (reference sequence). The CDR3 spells CAWKGLFPYNEQFF. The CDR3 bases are TGTGCCTGGAAAGGACTATTTCCCTACAATGAGCAGTTCTTC. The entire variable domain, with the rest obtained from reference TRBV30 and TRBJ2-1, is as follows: SQTIHQWPATLVQPVGSPLSLECTVEGTSNPNLYWYRQAAGRGLQLLFYSVGIGQISSEVPQNLSASRPQDRQFILSSKKLLLSDSGFYLCAWKGLFPYNEQFFGPGTRLTVL.

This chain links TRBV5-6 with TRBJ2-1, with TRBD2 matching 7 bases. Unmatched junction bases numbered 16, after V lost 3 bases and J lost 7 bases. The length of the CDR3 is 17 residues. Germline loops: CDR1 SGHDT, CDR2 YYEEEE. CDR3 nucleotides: TGTGCCAGCAGCTGGAGCTCTCGGGGGAGGGCCTGGAATGAGCAGTTCTTC. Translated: CASSWSSRGRAWNEQFF.

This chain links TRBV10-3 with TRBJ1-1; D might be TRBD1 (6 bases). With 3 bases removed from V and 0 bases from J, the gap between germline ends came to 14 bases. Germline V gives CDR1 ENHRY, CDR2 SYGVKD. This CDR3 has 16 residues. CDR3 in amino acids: CAISDGGRKLNTEAFF. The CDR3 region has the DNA TGTGCCATCAGTGACGGGGGGCGGAAATTGAACACTGAAGCTTTCTTT.

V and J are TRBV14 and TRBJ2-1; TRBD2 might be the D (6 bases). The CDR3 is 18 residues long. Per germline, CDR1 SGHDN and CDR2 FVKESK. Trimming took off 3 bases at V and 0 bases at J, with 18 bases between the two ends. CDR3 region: CASSHPTGGVSSYNEQFF. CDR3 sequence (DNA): TGTGCCAGCAGCCATCCCACCGGCGGGGTGAGCTCCTACAATGAGCAGTTCTTC.

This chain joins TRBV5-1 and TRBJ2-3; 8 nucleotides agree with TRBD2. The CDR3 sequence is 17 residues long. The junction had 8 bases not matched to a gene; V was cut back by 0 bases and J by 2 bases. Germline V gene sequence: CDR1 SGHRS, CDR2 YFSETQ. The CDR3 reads CASSLAKTSESTDTQYF. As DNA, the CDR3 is TGCGCCAGCAGCTTGGCCAAGACTAGCGAATCCACAGATACGCAGTATTTT. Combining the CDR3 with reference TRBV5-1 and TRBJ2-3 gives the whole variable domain KAGVTQTPRYLIKTRGQQVTLSCSPISGHRSVSWYQQTPGQGLQFLFEYFSETQRNKGNFPGRFSGRQFSNSRSEMNVSTLELGDSALYLCASSLAKTSESTDTQYFGPGTRLTVL.

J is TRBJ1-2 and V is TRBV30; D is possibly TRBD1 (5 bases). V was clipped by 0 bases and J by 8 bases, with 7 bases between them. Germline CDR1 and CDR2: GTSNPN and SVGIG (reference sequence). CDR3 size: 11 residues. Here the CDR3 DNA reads TGTGCCTGGAGTGTACAGGTCGGCTACACCTTC. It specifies CAWSVQVGYTF.

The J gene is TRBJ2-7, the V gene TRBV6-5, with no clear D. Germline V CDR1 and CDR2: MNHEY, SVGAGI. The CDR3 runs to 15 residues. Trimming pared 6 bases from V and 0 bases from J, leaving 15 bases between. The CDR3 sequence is CASSQRLSLSYEQYF. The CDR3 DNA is TGTGCCAGCAGCCAGAGGCTTTCCCTCTCCTACGAGCAGTACTTC.

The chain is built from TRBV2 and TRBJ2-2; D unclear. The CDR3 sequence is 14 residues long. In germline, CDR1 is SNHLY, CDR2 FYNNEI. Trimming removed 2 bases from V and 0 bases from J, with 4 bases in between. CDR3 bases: TGTGCCAGCAGTGAAATCGCGAACACCGGGGAGCTGTTTTTT. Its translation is CASSEIANTGELFF.

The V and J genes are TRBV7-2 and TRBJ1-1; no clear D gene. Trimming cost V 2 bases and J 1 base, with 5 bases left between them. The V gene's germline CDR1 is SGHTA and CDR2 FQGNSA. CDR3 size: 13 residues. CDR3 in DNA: TGTGCCAGCAGCTTAAGACAGAACACTGAAGCTTTCTTT. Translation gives CASSLRQNTEAFF. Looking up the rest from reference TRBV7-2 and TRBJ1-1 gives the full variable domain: GAGVSQSPSNKVTEKGKDVELRCDPISGHTALYWYRQSLGQGLEFLIYFQGNSAPDKSGLPSDRFSAERTGGSVSTLTIQRTQQEDSAVYLCASSLRQNTEAFFGQGTRLTVV.

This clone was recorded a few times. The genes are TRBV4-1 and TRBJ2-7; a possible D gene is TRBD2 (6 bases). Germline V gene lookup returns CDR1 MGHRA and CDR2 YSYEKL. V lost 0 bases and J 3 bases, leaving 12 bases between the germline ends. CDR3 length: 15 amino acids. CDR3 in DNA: TGCGCCAGCAGCCAAGATCGGGGGAGTGGCTACGAGCAGTACTTC. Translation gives CASSQDRGSGYEQYF.

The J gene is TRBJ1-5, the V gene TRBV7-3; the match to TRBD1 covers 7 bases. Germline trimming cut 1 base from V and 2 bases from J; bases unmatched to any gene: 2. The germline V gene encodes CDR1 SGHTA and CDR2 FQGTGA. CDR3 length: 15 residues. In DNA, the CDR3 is TGTGCCAGCAGCTTAAGAGGGGGCCGCAATCAGCCCCAGCATTTT. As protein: CASSLRGGRNQPQHF.

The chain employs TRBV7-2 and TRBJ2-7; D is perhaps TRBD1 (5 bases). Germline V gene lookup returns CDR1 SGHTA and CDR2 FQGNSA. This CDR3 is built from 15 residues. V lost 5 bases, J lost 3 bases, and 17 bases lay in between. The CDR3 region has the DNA TGTGCCAGCAGCCCCCACCAGGGATCTTTCTACGAGCAGTACTTC. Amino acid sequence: CASSPHQGSFYEQYF.

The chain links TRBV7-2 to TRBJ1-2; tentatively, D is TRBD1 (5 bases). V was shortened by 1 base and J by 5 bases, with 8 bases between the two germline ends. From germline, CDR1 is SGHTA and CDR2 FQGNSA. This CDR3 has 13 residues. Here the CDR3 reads CASSLGQGYGYTF. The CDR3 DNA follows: TGTGCCAGCAGCTTAGGCCAGGGTTATGGCTACACCTTC.

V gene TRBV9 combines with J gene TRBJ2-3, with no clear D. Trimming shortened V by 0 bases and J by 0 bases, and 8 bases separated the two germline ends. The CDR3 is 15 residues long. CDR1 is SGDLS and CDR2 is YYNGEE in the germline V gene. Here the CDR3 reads CASSVVHSSTDTQYF. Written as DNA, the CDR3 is TGTGCCAGCAGCGTAGTTCACTCCAGCACAGATACGCAGTATTTT.

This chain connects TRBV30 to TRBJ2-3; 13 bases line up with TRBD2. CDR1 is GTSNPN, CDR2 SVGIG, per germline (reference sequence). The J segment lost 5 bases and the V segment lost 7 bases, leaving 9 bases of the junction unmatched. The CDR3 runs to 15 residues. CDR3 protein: CASSTSGRKGDTQYF. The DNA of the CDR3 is TGTGCCTCCTCGACTAGCGGGAGGAAGGGAGATACGCAGTATTTT.

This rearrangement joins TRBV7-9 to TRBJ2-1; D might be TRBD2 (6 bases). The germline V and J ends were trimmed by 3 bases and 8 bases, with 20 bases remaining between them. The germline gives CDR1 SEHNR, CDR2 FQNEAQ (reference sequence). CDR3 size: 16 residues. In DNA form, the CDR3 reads TGTGCCAGCAGCTTTGGGCGGGTCGGGAGCATCTATGAGCAGTTCTTC. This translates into CASSFGRVGSIYEQFF.

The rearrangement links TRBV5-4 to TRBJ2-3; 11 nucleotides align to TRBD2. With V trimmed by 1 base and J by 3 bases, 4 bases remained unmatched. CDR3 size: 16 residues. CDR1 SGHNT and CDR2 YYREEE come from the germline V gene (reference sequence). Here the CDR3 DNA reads TGTGCCAGCAGCTTGTTAGCGGGAGGGCTAACAGATACGCAGTATTTT. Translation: CASSLLAGGLTDTQYF. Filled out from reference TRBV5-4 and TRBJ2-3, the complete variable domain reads ETGVTQSPTHLIKTRGQQVTLRCSSQSGHNTVSWYQQALGQGPQFIFQYYREEENGRGNFPPRFSGLQFPNYSSELNVNALELDDSALYLCASSLLAGGLTDTQYFGPGTRLTVL.

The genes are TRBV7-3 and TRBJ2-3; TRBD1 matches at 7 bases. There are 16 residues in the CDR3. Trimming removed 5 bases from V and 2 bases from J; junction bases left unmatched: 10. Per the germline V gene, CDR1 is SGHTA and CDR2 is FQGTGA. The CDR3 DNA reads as TGTGCCAGCAGCGCCGGGCAGGGGGTTTTCACAGATACGCAGTATTTT. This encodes CASSAGQGVFTDTQYF.

Here the CDR3 DNA reads TGTGCCAGCAGGCCAAAAGGGGGACAAACGAATACCCAGTACTTC. Translating gives CASRPKGGQTNTQYF. The J gene is TRBJ2-5, the V gene TRBV27; perhaps TRBD1 as D (6 bases). CDR1 and CDR2 from the germline V gene are MNHEY and SMNVEV (reference sequence). The CDR3 runs to 15 residues. V gave up 6 bases and J gave up 8 bases, with 22 bases separating them.

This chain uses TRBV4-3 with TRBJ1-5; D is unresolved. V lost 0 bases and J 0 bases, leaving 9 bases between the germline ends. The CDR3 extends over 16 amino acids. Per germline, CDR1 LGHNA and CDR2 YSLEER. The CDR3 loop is CASSQEYGFSNQPQHF. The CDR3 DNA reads TGCGCCAGCAGCCAAGAGTACGGTTTTAGCAATCAGCCCCAGCATTTT.

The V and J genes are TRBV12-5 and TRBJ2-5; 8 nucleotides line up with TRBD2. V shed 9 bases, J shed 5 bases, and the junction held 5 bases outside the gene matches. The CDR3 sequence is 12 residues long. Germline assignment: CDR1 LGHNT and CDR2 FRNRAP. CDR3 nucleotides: TGTGCTAGCGGGGGGGAGGCTGAGACCCAGTACTTC. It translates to CASGGEAETQYF.

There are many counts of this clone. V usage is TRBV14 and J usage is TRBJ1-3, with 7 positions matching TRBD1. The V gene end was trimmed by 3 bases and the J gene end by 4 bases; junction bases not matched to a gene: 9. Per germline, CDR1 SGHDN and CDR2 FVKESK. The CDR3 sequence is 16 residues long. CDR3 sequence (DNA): TGTGCCAGCAGCCACACTTACAGGGGTGGAGGAAACACCATATATTTT. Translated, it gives CASSHTYRGGGNTIYF.